This T cell receptor beta chain appears in the sequencing data of a study of blood T cell repertoires in COVID-19 (dated by TCRdb to 2018 to 2021). For the wider study: Collaborator samples came from the United States, Italy and Spain and covered acute and convalescent phases of COVID-19. The prospective study material was composed of cDNA or gDNA derived from T cells, B-cell-depleted T cells, or PBMCs. Deeply sampled blood TCRbeta repertoires from subjects exposed to, actively infected with, or recovered from COVID-19 were included in the dataset. The repertoires were released in a freely available public database meant as a resource for research on the immune response to SARS-CoV-2. Samples came from the ongoing ImmuneRACE study (first 160 participants) plus 1,254 subjects from 6 global collaborators. Sample metadata almost always included a de-identified subject ID, COVID-19 status, age in years and sex. Where available, HLA class I and class II types were taken from metadata supplied by the sample provider and were not determined by assay-based typing. The investigation overall reported the following: The amount of clinical and demographic metadata varied by source and participant and was provided uncurated.

This clone was observed a handful of times. It has no known antigen specificity. Base qualities are not provided; no much larger clone lies one nucleotide away. The V end loses 6 bases and the J end loses 8 bases, and a stretch of 17 bases separates them. Including the terminal cysteine and phenylalanine, the CDR3 comprises 15 residues. Solely the CDR3 DNA is kept, with 45 bases framed from the first base. The germline V gene supplies CDR1 MNHEY and CDR2 SVGEGT. TCRbeta CDR3 regions were amplified from genomic DNA using the immunoSEQ Assay, a bias-controlled multiplex PCR. The study's processing was this. Nucleated cell counts per sample were estimated from amplification of reference gene primers within the assay. To quantify the absolute abundance of each unique TCRbeta CDR3 rearrangement, sequence reads were collapsed and filtered. For each sample, productive Simpson clonality was calculated as the square root of Simpson's diversity index across productive rearrangements. TCRdb carries this immuneACCESS record with in-frame sequences only. Its versions omit some clonotypes, under half of them owing to an unresolved V gene in the studies checked, with the rest unexplained. V, J and clone size are taken as reported in that table, and D and trimming were inferred from the DNA itself. In this sample the table shows 150,000 to 200,000 clones, around 90% of which occur a single time. The ten largest make up roughly 24% of the sample.

The collaborating institutions used their own protocols to collect whole blood in K2EDTA tubes. For TCRbeta analysis, collaborator samples were shipped as frozen whole blood, as isolated PBMCs, or as DNA extracted from either sample type. The sequence came from a man in his sixties with acute or convalescent COVID-19. The chain joins TRBV6-2 or TRBV6-3 to TRBJ1-6; the D gene is perhaps TRBD1, on 6 matching bases. Sequencing was done on a sample of peripheral blood. CDR3 reads: CASSDTTGADSPLHF. Read as DNA, the sequence is TGTGCCAGCAGCGACACGACAGGTGCCGATTCACCCCTCCACTTT.